The 24 T cell receptor beta chains listed next were all sequenced from one sample in a study of OX40 agonist ivuxolimab in advanced cancers. Assay used: immunoSEQ multiplex PCR; TCRdb lists only in-frame clones, some missing. Of about 80,000 clones listed, 88% are singletons. The specimen comprised CD4+ or CD8+ T cells sorted from blood, sampled in a trial of the OX40 agonist ivuxolimab. The receptor set was obtained from an adult with an advanced solid tumor such as melanoma, head and neck, liver or kidney cancer.

The rearrangement uses TRBV5-1 and TRBJ1-2; 11 bases fit TRBD1. The germline V gene has CDR1 SGHRS and CDR2 YFSETQ. The V and J ends lost 6 bases and 5 bases, in that order; junction bases with no gene match: 6. This CDR3 spans 14 amino acids. The DNA of the CDR3 is TGCGCCAGCACCCGGACAGGGGGCGAGTATGGCTACACCTTC. Its translation is CASTRTGGEYGYTF. Complete variable domain (other parts from reference TRBV5-1 and TRBJ1-2): KAGVTQTPRYLIKTRGQQVTLSCSPISGHRSVSWYQQTPGQGLQFLFEYFSETQRNKGNFPGRFSGRQFSNSRSEMNVSTLELGDSALYLCASTRTGGEYGYTFGSGTRLTVV.

V and J are TRBV5-5 and TRBJ1-2, with D uncertain. Germline lookup yields CDR1 SGHKS and CDR2 YYEKEE (reference sequence). Trimming pared 1 base from V and 8 bases from J, leaving 15 bases between. This CDR3 is built from 14 residues. CDR3 sequence (DNA): TGTGCCAGCAGCTTGTCACACCGGGTCGGGGGCTACACCTTC. The encoded protein is CASSLSHRVGGYTF.

The count of this clone is one. The V gene is TRBV5-1, the J gene TRBJ2-2; possible D gene TRBD2, 6 bases. CDR3 length: 15 residues. The germline V and J ends were trimmed by 1 base and 4 bases, with 11 bases remaining between them. Germline assignment: CDR1 SGHRS and CDR2 YFSETQ. The CDR3 region is CASSLYGGTTGELFF. For the CDR3, the DNA is TGCGCCAGCAGCTTGTATGGGGGGACCACCGGGGAGCTGTTTTTT.

This clone was observed a handful of times. One junction end disagrees with the germline gene, perhaps due to a read error. The chain has TRBV7-7 and TRBJ2-3; perhaps D is TRBD1 or TRBD2 (5 bases each). CDR3 size: 17 residues. Germline CDR1 reads SSHAT; CDR2 reads FNYEAQ (reference sequence). CDR3 bases: TGTGCTAGCAGCTCAGGCTCCGGGGCAATTAGCACAGATACGCAGTATTTT. Its translation is CASSSGSGAISTDTQYF.

V is TRBV7-9 and J is TRBJ1-1; D remains unclear. This CDR3 is 14 amino acids long. The germline V and J ends were trimmed by 6 bases and 3 bases, with 14 bases remaining between them. CDR1 SEHNR and CDR2 FQNEAQ come from the germline V gene (reference sequence). The chain's CDR3 is CASSAWESDTEAFF. The DNA of the CDR3 is TGTGCCAGCAGTGCGTGGGAGAGCGACACTGAAGCTTTCTTT. Based on the CDR3 plus reference TRBV7-9 and TRBJ1-1, the full variable domain is DTGVSQNPRHKITKRGQNVTFRCDPISEHNRLYWYRQTLGQGPEFLTYFQNEAQLEKSRLLSDRFSAERPKGSFSTLEIQRTEQGDSAMYLCASSAWESDTEAFFGQGTRLTVV.

As for this clone: Other DNA variants within this sample encode the same CDR3. The chain employs TRBV7-9 and TRBJ2-2; D not certain. The V gene's germline CDR1 is SEHNR and CDR2 FQNEAQ (reference sequence). The germline V and J ends were trimmed by 5 bases and 2 bases, with 3 bases remaining between them. CDR3 length: 12 amino acids. CDR3 sequence (DNA): TGTGCCAGCAGCCTTAACACCGGGGAGCTGTTTTTT. It translates to CASSLNTGELFF.

The chain uses TRBV5-1 and TRBJ1-2; D is unresolved. CDR3 length equals 14 residues. The V gene lost 4 bases and the J gene lost 6 bases, with 16 bases spanning the gap. The germline V gene encodes CDR1 SGHRS and CDR2 YFSETQ. The CDR3 DNA sequence: TGCGCCAGCAGCCCCGAAGGCCGACGGGATGGCTACACCTTC. Its protein product is CASSPEGRRDGYTF.

This chain links TRBV11-2 with TRBJ1-2; tentatively, D is TRBD1 (6 bases). V was pared by 3 bases and J by 4 bases, with 12 bases between. CDR1 is SGHAT, CDR2 FQNNGV, per germline. CDR3 length: 14 amino acids. CDR3 bases: TGTGCCAGCAGCTTTGCAGGGGATCTCTATGGCTACACCTTC. Its protein is CASSFAGDLYGYTF.

The chain is built from TRBV5-6 and TRBJ1-4; 11 bases align to TRBD1. Per germline, CDR1 SGHDT and CDR2 YYEEEE. Trimming took 2 bases from V and 6 from J; bases not matched to a gene: 6. The CDR3 sequence is 16 residues long. The CDR3 DNA reads TGTGCCAGCAGCTTATACTGGACAGGGGGCGATGAAAAACTGTTTTTT. As protein: CASSLYWTGGDEKLFF.

The chain is built from TRBV4-1 and TRBJ2-5; D perhaps matches TRBD2 (5 bases). The ends were cut back, 0 bases at V and 7 bases at J, with 18 bases in the middle. Germline V gives CDR1 MGHRA, CDR2 YSYEKL. This CDR3 spans 16 amino acids. CDR3 region: CASSQDMEYTRGTQYF. CDR3 DNA: TGCGCCAGCAGCCAAGACATGGAATATACTCGGGGGACCCAGTACTTC.

This chain uses TRBV4-2 with TRBJ2-1; TRBD2 might be the D (6 bases). The germline V and J ends were trimmed by 1 base and 4 bases, with 14 bases remaining between them. The CDR3 has 16 residues. CDR1 is LGHNA and CDR2 is YNFKEQ in the germline V gene. The CDR3 loop reads CASSQVSGGRYNEQFF. The CDR3 DNA sequence: TGTGCCAGCAGCCAAGTTAGTGGGGGGAGATACAATGAGCAGTTCTTC.

The table lists this clone with a count of one. The CDR3 sequence: CASSQGLRRQIPIGPQHF. The CDR3 DNA reads as TGTGCCAGCAGCCAAGGGCTTCGTAGGCAGATTCCGATTGGGCCCCAGCATTTT. The V call is TRBV7-8, the J call TRBJ1-5; D gene ambiguous. Germline loops: CDR1 SGHVS, CDR2 FQNEAQ. The ends were cut back, 5 bases at V and 9 bases at J, with 29 bases in the middle. This CDR3 comprises 18 residues.

The chain links TRBV18 to TRBJ1-4, with TRBD1 matching 10 bases. The germline CDR1 and CDR2 sequences are KGHSH and LQKENI. The CDR3 is 16 amino acids. J gave up 8 bases and V 3 bases, and 9 bases lay outside the gene matches. For the CDR3, the DNA is TGTGCCAGCTCACCTTACGTCCGGGACAGGGGCGAAAAACTGTTTTTT. Its protein product is CASSPYVRDRGEKLFF.

The chain joins TRBV6-1 to TRBJ1-5, with 7 bases matching TRBD1. V lost 6 bases and J lost 3; bases outside the gene matches: 8. The CDR3 has 15 residues. Looked up from germline, CDR1 is MNHNS and CDR2 is SASEGT. The chain's CDR3 is CASRITGVYNQPQHF. For the CDR3, the DNA is TGTGCCAGCAGAATTACAGGGGTATACAATCAGCCCCAGCATTTT.

The chain links TRBV7-2 to TRBJ1-1, with 7 nucleotides matching TRBD1. The CDR3 has 15 amino acids. In germline, CDR1 is SGHTA, CDR2 FQGNSA. With V trimmed by 4 bases and J by 7 bases, 12 bases remained unmatched. The CDR3 sequence is CASSSQTGPGFEAFF. DNA of the CDR3: TGTGCCAGCAGCTCGCAGACAGGGCCCGGGTTTGAAGCTTTCTTT.

This clone is termed medium-sized. V gene TRBV20-1 combines with J gene TRBJ1-1; 7 nucleotides align to TRBD1. Germline V gene lookup returns CDR1 DFQATT and CDR2 SNEGSKA (reference sequence). J lost 11 bases, V lost 5 bases, and 5 bases had no gene match. CDR3 size: 10 residues. The CDR3 DNA reads as TGCAGTGCTCAGGGGGTCGGGGCTTTCTTT. Protein: CSAQGVGAFF.

This chain links TRBV14 with TRBJ1-3, with a tentative D call TRBD1 (5 bases). The CDR3 has 14 amino acids. Germline V gene data show CDR1 as SGHDN and CDR2 as FVKESK. Trimming removed 1 base from V and 6 bases from J, with 10 bases in between. CDR3 loop: CASSQGVGVNTIYF. CDR3 DNA: TGTGCCAGCAGCCAAGGTGTAGGGGTAAACACCATATATTTT.

CDR3 in amino acids: CASSAPAGDNQPQHF. The CDR3 nucleotides are TGTGCCAGCAGTGCCCCGGCAGGGGACAATCAGCCCCAGCATTTT. This chain connects TRBV6-1 to TRBJ1-5, with TRBD1 as a possible D gene (6 bases). CDR1 and CDR2 (germline): MNHNS, SASEGT. V dropped 4 bases and J dropped 3 bases, with 13 bases sitting between them. This CDR3 is 15 amino acids long.

The chain is built from TRBV7-2 and TRBJ2-7, with D possibly being TRBD1 (5 bases). CDR3 size: 17 residues. Deletions cut 5 bases from V and 0 bases from J, with 20 bases between. Looked up from germline, CDR1 is SGHTA and CDR2 is FQGNSA. As DNA, the CDR3 is TGTGCCAGCAGCCCACCAACCTGGGGCCGGGTCTCCTACGAGCAGTACTTC. Translating it yields CASSPPTWGRVSYEQYF.

The chain links TRBV5-4 to TRBJ2-2; D might be TRBD2 (6 bases). V gave up 0 bases and J gave up 3 bases, with 9 bases separating them. CDR1 is SGHNT and CDR2 is YYREEE in the germline V gene (reference sequence). CDR3 length: 15 residues. This chain's CDR3 is CASSLGLGDTGELFF. The CDR3 DNA follows: TGTGCCAGCAGCTTGGGACTAGGGGACACCGGGGAGCTGTTTTTT. Drawing the rest from reference TRBV5-4 and TRBJ2-2, the complete variable domain is ETGVTQSPTHLIKTRGQQVTLRCSSQSGHNTVSWYQQALGQGPQFIFQYYREEENGRGNFPPRFSGLQFPNYSSELNVNALELDDSALYLCASSLGLGDTGELFFGEGSRLTVL.

This sequence joins TRBV5-1 and TRBJ1-1, with no clear D. This CDR3 has 16 residues. Germline CDR1 is SGHRS and CDR2 is YFSETQ. V lost 0 bases and J 0 bases, leaving 12 bases between the germline ends. For the CDR3, the DNA is TGCGCCAGCAGCTTGGCCAGGACGGCAATGAACACTGAAGCTTTCTTT. This translates into CASSLARTAMNTEAFF.

V and J are TRBV6-1 and TRBJ1-1, with 7 bases lining up with TRBD1. With 4 bases clipped from V and 0 bases from J, the junction kept 14 bases outside the gene matches. The CDR3 length is 18 residues. CDR1 and CDR2 from the germline V gene are MNHNS and SASEGT. The CDR3 nucleotides are TGTGCCAGCAGTGCTCTTCGACTGGGACAGACGATGAACACTGAAGCTTTCTTT. Protein sequence: CASSALRLGQTMNTEAFF.

The rearrangement joins TRBV18 to TRBJ2-7; no clear D. Germline lookup yields CDR1 KGHSH and CDR2 LQKENI. CDR3 length equals 14 residues. Trimming pared 5 bases from V and 2 bases from J, leaving 13 bases between. Written as DNA, the CDR3 is TGTGCCAGCTCAATATACAGCGAACCCTACGAGCAGTACTTC. Its protein product is CASSIYSEPYEQYF.

This chain joins TRBV11-2 and TRBJ2-5, with 7 bases fitting TRBD1. Per germline, CDR1 SGHAT and CDR2 FQNNGV. The CDR3 extends over 15 amino acids. The V and J ends lost 5 bases and 5 bases, in that order; junction bases with no gene match: 11. The DNA for the CDR3 is TGTGCCAGCAGCCCAAGACAGGGATTTGGGGAGACCCAGTACTTC. This sequence encodes CASSPRQGFGETQYF. Full variable domain (rest looked up from reference TRBV11-2 and TRBJ2-5): EAGVAQSPRYKIIEKRQSVAFWCNPISGHATLYWYQQILGQGPKLLIQFQNNGVVDDSQLPKDRFSAERLKGVDSTLKIQPAKLEDSAVYLCASSPRQGFGETQYFGPGTRLLVL.